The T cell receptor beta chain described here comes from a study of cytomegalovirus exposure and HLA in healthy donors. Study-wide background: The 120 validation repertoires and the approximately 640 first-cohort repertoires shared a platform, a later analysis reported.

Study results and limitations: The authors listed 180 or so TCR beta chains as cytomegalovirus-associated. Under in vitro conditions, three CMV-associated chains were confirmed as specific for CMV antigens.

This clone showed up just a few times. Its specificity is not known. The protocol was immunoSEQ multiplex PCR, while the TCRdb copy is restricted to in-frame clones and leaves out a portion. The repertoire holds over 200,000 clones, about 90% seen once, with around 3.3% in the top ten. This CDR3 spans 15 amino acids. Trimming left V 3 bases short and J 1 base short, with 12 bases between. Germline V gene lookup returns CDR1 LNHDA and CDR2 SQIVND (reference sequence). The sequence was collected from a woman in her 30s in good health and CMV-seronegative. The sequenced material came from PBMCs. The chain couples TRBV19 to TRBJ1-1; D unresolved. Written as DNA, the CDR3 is TGTGCCAGTAGTATCCCCGGTACGGCGAACACTGAAGCTTTCTTT. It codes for CASSIPGTANTEAFF.